The clone carrying this T cell receptor beta chain was seen repeatedly, ten times or more. Its matching antigen is unknown. The data belong to a study of regulatory T cells in long-lasting Graves disease. Study-wide context: Less than 3 months of antithyroid drugs had been taken by newly diagnosed Graves' patients.

Time point given: newly diagnosed GD, antithyroid drugs for less than 3 months. The TCR library used RNA extracted from PBMCs. As a group, patients came from one endocrinology department in Xi'an, China. Construction of the TCR beta libraries employed iRepertoire HTBI primers in conjunction with Arm-PCR of CDR3 regions. TCRdb re-called the multiplex PCR reads through MiXCR, storing one row per CDR3 protein. The table shows over 200,000 distinct CDR3 sequences, with roughly 18% occurring only once. CDR3 length: 15 amino acids. Per the germline V gene, CDR1 is SGHTA and CDR2 is FQGTGA. Trimming stripped 5 bases from V and 5 bases from J, with 16 bases between. General observations from the study: Preferential use of TRBV28, TRBJ1-2 and TRBJ2-5 was seen in persistent disease.

These same data were also listed under a study on T cells in Graves' hyperthyroidism and ophthalmopathy. That work adds: The diagnoses drew upon clinical symptoms, serum thyroxine and TRAb, thyroid ultrasound and orbital computed tomography.

This chain uses TRBV7-3 with TRBJ2-1; D is possibly TRBD1 (6 bases). This receptor was identified in a woman aged 25-40 years with Graves disease. The sample in question was peripheral blood mononuclear cells (PBMCs), obtained at new diagnosis, from a patient treated with antithyroid drugs. The CDR3 sequence is CASSPGHSRDNEQFF. CDR3 bases: TGTGCCAGCAGCCCGGGACATTCAAGGGACAATGAGCAGTTCTTC.